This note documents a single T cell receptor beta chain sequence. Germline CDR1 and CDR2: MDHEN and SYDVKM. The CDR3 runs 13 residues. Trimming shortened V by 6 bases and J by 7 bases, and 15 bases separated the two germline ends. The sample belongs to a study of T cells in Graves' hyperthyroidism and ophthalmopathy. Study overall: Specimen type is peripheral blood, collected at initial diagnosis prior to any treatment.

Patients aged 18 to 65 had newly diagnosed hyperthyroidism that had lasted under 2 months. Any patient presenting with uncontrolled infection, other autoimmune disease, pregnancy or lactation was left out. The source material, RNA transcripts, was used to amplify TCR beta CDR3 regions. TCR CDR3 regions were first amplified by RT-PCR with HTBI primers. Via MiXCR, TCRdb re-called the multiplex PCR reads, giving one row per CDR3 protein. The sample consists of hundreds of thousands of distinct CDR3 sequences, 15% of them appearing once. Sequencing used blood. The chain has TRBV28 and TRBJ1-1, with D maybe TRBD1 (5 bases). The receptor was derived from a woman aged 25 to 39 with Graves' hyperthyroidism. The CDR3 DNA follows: TGTGCCAGCAGAACCGGGGCGGCAGTTGAAGCTTTCTTT. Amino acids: CASRTGAAVEAFF.